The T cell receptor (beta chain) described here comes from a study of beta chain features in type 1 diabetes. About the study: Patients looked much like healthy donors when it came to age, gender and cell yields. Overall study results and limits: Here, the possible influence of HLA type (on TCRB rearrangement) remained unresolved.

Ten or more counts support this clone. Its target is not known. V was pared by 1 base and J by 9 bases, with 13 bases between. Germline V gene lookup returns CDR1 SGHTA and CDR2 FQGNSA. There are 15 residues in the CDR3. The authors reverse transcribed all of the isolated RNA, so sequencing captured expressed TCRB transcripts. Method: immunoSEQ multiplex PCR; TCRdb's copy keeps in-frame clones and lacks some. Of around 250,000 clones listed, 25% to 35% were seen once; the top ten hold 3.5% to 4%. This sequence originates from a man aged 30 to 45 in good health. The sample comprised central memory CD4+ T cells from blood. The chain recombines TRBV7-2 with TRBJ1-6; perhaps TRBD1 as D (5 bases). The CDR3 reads CASSLGGGASSPLHF. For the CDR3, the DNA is TGTGCCAGCAGCTTAGGAGGAGGGGCAAGTTCACCCCTCCACTTT.